These 8 T cell receptor beta chains were all obtained from the same sample, sequenced in a study of Ad26.COV2.S vaccination and SARS-CoV-2 variants. Stated treatment: some 20 received Ad26.COV2.S at low or high dose, single or two shots; about 5 received placebo; per-sample allocation not given. Samples analyzed were those drawn on day 63 after the first vaccine or placebo injection. Using immunoSEQ multiplex PCR, the repertoire was profiled, and TCRdb retains in-frame clones only, with some absent. Altogether about 350,000 clones are present, around nine tenths being singletons, with the ten largest covering roughly 10%. Material: peripheral blood, obtained in a trial of Ad26.COV2.S vaccine versus placebo. The receptor set was obtained from a person aged 18-65 years who received the Ad26.COV2.S COVID-19 vaccine or a placebo.

V and J are TRBV18 and TRBJ2-7; D is ambiguous. V was clipped by 2 bases and J by 2 bases, with 16 bases between them. The CDR3 spans 16 residues. Germline assignment: CDR1 KGHSH and CDR2 LQKENI. The CDR3 here is CASSPFDQHPTYEQYF. In nucleotides, the CDR3 is TGTGCCAGCTCACCATTCGACCAGCACCCCACCTACGAGCAGTACTTC. Supplemented by reference TRBV18 and TRBJ2-7, the full variable domain reads NAGVMQNPRHLVRRRGQEARLRCSPMKGHSHVYWYRQLPEEGLKFMVYLQKENIIDESGMPKERFSAEFPKEGPSILRIQQVVRGDSAAYFCASSPFDQHPTYEQYFGPGTRLTVT.

CDR3 protein: CASSQRTMNTEAFF. CDR3 nucleotide sequence: TGCGCCAGCAGCCAGAGGACCATGAACACTGAAGCTTTCTTT. This chain joins TRBV4-1 and TRBJ1-1; unclear D gene. Between the trimmed V and J ends, which lost 3 bases and 0 bases, there was a span of 8 bases. Germline V lookup: CDR1 MGHRA, CDR2 YSYEKL. The CDR3 has 14 amino acids.

This clone was recorded once. The chain is built from TRBV10-2 and TRBJ2-5, with 8 bases that match TRBD2. V lost 3 bases, J lost 0 bases, and 6 bases stayed unmatched. The CDR3 runs 16 residues. CDR1 is WSHSY, CDR2 SAAADI, per germline. Here the CDR3 DNA reads TGCGCCAGCAGTGACCCCGGCGGGGGGTACCAAGAGACCCAGTACTTC. This translates into CASSDPGGGYQETQYF.

The chain recombines TRBV5-1 with TRBJ2-1, with 12 nucleotides matching TRBD2. Germline lookup yields CDR1 SGHRS and CDR2 YFSETQ. The CDR3 has 15 residues. The junction had 8 bases not matched to a gene; V was cut back by 4 bases and J by 9 bases. The CDR3 coding sequence is TGCGCCAGCAGCCCGACTAGCGGGAGTCGTAGTGAGCAGTTCTTC. This codes for CASSPTSGSRSEQFF. The full variable domain, its missing parts supplied by reference TRBV5-1 and TRBJ2-1, is KAGVTQTPRYLIKTRGQQVTLSCSPISGHRSVSWYQQTPGQGLQFLFEYFSETQRNKGNFPGRFSGRQFSNSRSEMNVSTLELGDSALYLCASSPTSGSRSEQFFGPGTRLTVL.

The V gene is TRBV5-1, the J gene TRBJ1-6; D remains ambiguous. CDR3 length: 18 amino acids. Per germline, CDR1 SGHRS and CDR2 YFSETQ. V was trimmed by 0 bases and J by 4 bases, leaving 17 bases between them. The CDR3 sequence: CASSLVPTTRVYNSPLHF. In nucleotides, the CDR3 is TGCGCCAGCAGCTTGGTACCTACTACAAGGGTTTATAATTCACCCCTCCACTTT. The full variable domain, rest sourced from reference TRBV5-1 and TRBJ1-6, is KAGVTQTPRYLIKTRGQQVTLSCSPISGHRSVSWYQQTPGQGLQFLFEYFSETQRNKGNFPGRFSGRQFSNSRSEMNVSTLELGDSALYLCASSLVPTTRVYNSPLHFGNGTRLTVT.

The J gene is TRBJ2-1, the V gene TRBV9, with D possibly matching TRBD2 (5 bases). This CDR3 comprises 14 residues. Between the trimmed V and J ends, which lost 3 bases and 6 bases, there was a span of 13 bases. CDR1 and CDR2 from the germline V gene are SGDLS and YYNGEE. The CDR3 DNA follows: TGTGCCAGCAGCGCCCGGACTCGTTCCAATGAGCAGTTCTTC. Encoded protein: CASSARTRSNEQFF.

This clone showed up just a few times. This chain uses TRBV12-3 or TRBV12-4 with TRBJ2-2; the D gene could be TRBD1 or TRBD2 (5 bases each). Trimming left V 5 bases short and J 8 bases short, with 12 bases between. The CDR3 covers 13 residues. The CDR3 coding sequence is TGTGCCAGCAGTGGGGACCTCGTAGGGGAGCTGTTTTTT. Translated: CASSGDLVGELFF.

The chain has TRBV10-3 and TRBJ2-1; 7 bases agree with TRBD1. The CDR3 has 11 residues. Germline loops: CDR1 ENHRY, CDR2 SYGVKD. The ends lost 3 bases at V and 15 bases at J; junction bases unmatched: 5. CDR3 DNA: TGTGCCATCAGTGAAGGGACAGAGGGGTTCTTC. Amino acids: CAISEGTEGFF.